The 5 T cell receptor beta chains presented below share a single source sample, sequenced in a study of shared clonotypes between healthy human individuals. Profiled with immunoSEQ multiplex PCR; TCRdb holds only in-frame clones, not every one. The table shows about 2 million clones, with roughly 94% occurring only once. Terminally differentiated effector memory CD45RA+ cells were excluded from the naive CD8 cells, which were CD45RO-negative and positively selected for CCR7. The sample consisted of naive CD8+ T cells sorted from blood. The receptor set was obtained from a man younger than 30 in good health.

The chain combines TRBV10-3 with TRBJ2-5; 7 nucleotides line up with TRBD1. The CDR3 contains 16 residues. Germline CDR1 and CDR2: ENHRY and SYGVKD. V dropped 10 bases and J dropped 2; count of bases not matched to a gene: 16. In DNA form, the CDR3 reads TGTGCCACTCAGGGGGACGAGCTCGGAGAACAAGAGACCCAGTACTTC. It translates to CATQGDELGEQETQYF.

CDR3 DNA sequence: TGTGCCAGCAGTTTCTCTCCCGGGGCCACTGAAGCTTTCTTT. It codes for CASSFSPGATEAFF. The chain recombines TRBV27 with TRBJ1-1; possible D gene TRBD1, 5 bases. The CDR3 has 14 amino acids. CDR1 and CDR2 from the germline V gene are MNHEY and SMNVEV (reference sequence). V lost 3 bases to trimming and J lost 4 bases, with 12 bases between them.

The chain recombines TRBV28 with TRBJ2-7, with D unresolved. Trimming took off 3 bases at V and 6 bases at J, with 15 bases between the two ends. The length of the CDR3 is 14 residues. Germline values: CDR1 MDHEN, CDR2 SYDVKM. CDR3 DNA: TGTGCCAGCAGTTTCTTGGGCCCAAATTTCGAGCAGTACTTC. Residues: CASSFLGPNFEQYF.

The CDR3 sequence is CASSLIAGTTEAFF. CDR3 nucleotide sequence: TGTGCCAGCAGTTTAATCGCAGGGACCACTGAAGCTTTCTTT. This chain uses TRBV28 with TRBJ1-1, with D tentatively TRBD1 (5 bases). The CDR3 is made up of 14 amino acids. The germline CDR1 and CDR2 sequences are MDHEN and SYDVKM. V dropped 2 bases and J dropped 4 bases, with 11 bases sitting between them.

The chain links TRBV5-1 to TRBJ2-2, with 8 bases fitting TRBD1. Trimming removed 4 bases from V and 2 bases from J; junction bases left unmatched: 10. The CDR3 totals 17 residues. Germline V gene lookup returns CDR1 SGHRS and CDR2 YFSETQ. CDR3 loop: CASSMGQEVINTGELFF. DNA for the CDR3: TGCGCCAGCAGCATGGGACAGGAGGTCATTAACACCGGGGAGCTGTTTTTT. The variable domain in full, completed from reference TRBV5-1 and TRBJ2-2, reads KAGVTQTPRYLIKTRGQQVTLSCSPISGHRSVSWYQQTPGQGLQFLFEYFSETQRNKGNFPGRFSGRQFSNSRSEMNVSTLELGDSALYLCASSMGQEVINTGELFFGEGSRLTVL.